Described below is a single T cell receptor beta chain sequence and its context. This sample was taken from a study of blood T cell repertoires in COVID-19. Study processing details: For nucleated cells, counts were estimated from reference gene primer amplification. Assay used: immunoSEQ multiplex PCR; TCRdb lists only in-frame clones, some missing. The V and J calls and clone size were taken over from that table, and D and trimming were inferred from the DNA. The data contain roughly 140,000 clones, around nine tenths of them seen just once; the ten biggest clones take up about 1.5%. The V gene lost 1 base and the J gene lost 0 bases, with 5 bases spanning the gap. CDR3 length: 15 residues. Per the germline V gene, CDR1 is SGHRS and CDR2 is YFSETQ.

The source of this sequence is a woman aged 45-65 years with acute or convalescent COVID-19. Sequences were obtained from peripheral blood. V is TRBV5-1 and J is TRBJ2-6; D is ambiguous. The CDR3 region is CASSLISSGANVLTF. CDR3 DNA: TGCGCCAGCAGCTTGATTAGCTCTGGGGCCAACGTCCTGACTTTC.